The clone carrying this TCR beta chain came up once. The antigen is undetermined. The sample comes from a study of T cell responses to AZD1222 COVID-19 vaccine. Study-wide findings and caveats: Spike-wide coverage was observed for vaccine-associated CD4 TCRs, with dominant responses at 160-218 and 743-854. Spike-specific TCR breadth rose after two AZD1222 doses, and depth rose as well. Recipients of AZD1222 seropositive at baseline numbered only 5 or 6. Donors were largely white British and mainly female; clonal diversity was possibly underestimated.

Profiling relied on immunoSEQ multiplex PCR, and the TCRdb table lists in-frame clones only, not all of them. The sample records 190,000 or so clones, approximately 90% being singletons. Trimming took 0 bases from V and 0 from J, leaving 10 bases between them. The CDR3 contains 15 residues. Germline loops: CDR1 SGDLS, CDR2 YYNGEE. The starting material was peripheral blood, obtained 28 days after the second AZD1222 dose. The chain recombines TRBV9 with TRBJ2-7; no firm D call. The TCR sequence derives from an adult who received the AZD1222 COVID-19 vaccine. The CDR3 region has the DNA TGTGCCAGCAGCGTAGACGTAAGGCTCTCCTACGAGCAGTACTTC. Its translation is CASSVDVRLSYEQYF.